The T cell receptor (beta chain) described here comes from a study of CD8+ T cells in alopecia areata. The CDR3 covers 14 residues. V lost 3 bases to trimming and J lost 5 bases, with 14 bases between them. Germline CDR1 reads SGHDT; CDR2 reads YYEEEE. Sorting of CD4+ and CD8+ T cells was performed on PBMCs. Once RNA had been extracted, it was reverse transcribed into cDNA to act as the sequencing template. Produced via immunoSEQ multiplex PCR; TCRdb's table is partial and in-frame only. In the table there are 90,000 to 120,000 clones, roughly 64% of which are singletons. Study-wide results and limits: TCR sharing across patients was less clear than in mice, possibly HLA-related.

For this clone: Its target is unknown.

The receptor was derived from a human donor in good health. Sequenced input: CD8+ T cells sorted from blood. V gene TRBV5-6 combines with J gene TRBJ2-5, with D tentatively TRBD1 (6 bases). The CDR3 DNA reads as TGTGCCAGCAGCTCAGGGTTGGGGGCGGAGACCCAGTACTTC. Translation gives CASSSGLGAETQYF.